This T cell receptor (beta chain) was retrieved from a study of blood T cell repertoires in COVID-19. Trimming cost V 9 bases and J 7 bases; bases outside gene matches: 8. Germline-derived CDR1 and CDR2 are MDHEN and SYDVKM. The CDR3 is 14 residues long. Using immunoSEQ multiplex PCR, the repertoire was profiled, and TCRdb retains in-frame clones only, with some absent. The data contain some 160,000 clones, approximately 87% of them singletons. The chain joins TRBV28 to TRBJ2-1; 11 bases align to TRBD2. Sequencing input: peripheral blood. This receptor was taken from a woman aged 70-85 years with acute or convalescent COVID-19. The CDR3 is CASKLAGVRNEQFF. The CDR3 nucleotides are TGTGCCAGTAAACTAGCGGGAGTACGGAATGAGCAGTTCTTC.